This T cell receptor beta chain was identified during a study of CD8 T cells in Susac syndrome. Study information: Patients with Susac syndrome were, at the time of blood collection, therapy-naive, maintained on corticosteroids, or maintained on intravenous immunoglobulin alone.

The RNA, about 0.5 to 1 ug, was put through reverse transcription using random hexamers. TCRdb reprocessed the immunoSEQ multiplex PCR reads via MiXCR and lists one record per CDR3 protein. Of some 200,000 distinct CDR3 sequences listed, around 95% are singletons. Between the trimmed V and J ends, which lost 3 bases and 1 base, there was a span of 17 bases. CDR3 length equals 16 residues. Looked up from germline, CDR1 is DFQATT and CDR2 is SNEGSKA (reference sequence). In regard to this clonotype: Antigen specificity is unknown.

CD8+ and CD4+ blood T cells underwent TCR beta sequencing. The TEMRA cells underwent FACS enrichment, while the CD8+ and CD4+ T cells underwent negative isolation. Study-wide findings and caveats: The study's TCR sequencing and HLA analysis covered a relatively small number of individuals, and the study acknowledged this.

The receptor was derived from a human donor with Susac syndrome. The sequencing input was CD4+ T cells from PBMCs. This sequence joins TRBV20-1 and TRBJ2-3; no reliable D call. DNA for the CDR3: TGCAGTGCTAGTCGTCAAGCTCCCAGAGGCACAGATACGCAGTATTTT. This encodes CSASRQAPRGTDTQYF.